One and the same sample provided the 32 T cell receptor beta chains below, sequenced in a study of blood T cell repertoires in COVID-19. Sequenced by immunoSEQ multiplex PCR; TCRdb stores in-frame clones only, minus some. The top ten clones hold about 4.8% of a sample with about 74,000 clones, 85% to 90% of them seen once. What was sequenced was peripheral blood. These receptors came from a woman older than 75 with acute or convalescent COVID-19.

The chain couples TRBV27 to TRBJ2-7; tentative D call: TRBD2 (5 bases). V was pared by 2 bases and J by 7 bases, with 15 bases between. Germline V gene data show CDR1 as MNHEY and CDR2 as SMNVEV (reference sequence). The CDR3 totals 14 residues. The CDR3 is CASSLEPSSGEQYF. CDR3 sequence (DNA): TGTGCCAGCAGTTTAGAGCCATCTTCGGGGGAGCAGTACTTC.

The sample holds one count of this clone. J is TRBJ1-5 and V is TRBV7-9; the match to TRBD1 covers 11 bases. CDR1 and CDR2 (germline): SEHNR, FQNEAQ (reference sequence). J gave up 11 bases and V 4 bases, and 4 bases lay outside the gene matches. The length of the CDR3 is 13 residues. Written as DNA, the CDR3 is TGTGCCAGCAGCTGGGGACAGGGGGAGGCCCAGCATTTT. Translating it yields CASSWGQGEAQHF.

This clone was seen once. The chain links TRBV30 to TRBJ1-3; TRBD1 aligns across 8 bases. Germline lookup yields CDR1 GTSNPN and CDR2 SVGIG (reference sequence). V lost 1 base, J lost 4 bases, and 3 bases stayed unmatched. This CDR3 contains 14 residues. DNA of the CDR3: TGTGCCTGGAGTGGGACAGGGACCGGAAACACCATATATTTT. This sequence encodes CAWSGTGTGNTIYF.

V is TRBV6-2 or TRBV6-3 and J is TRBJ1-2; no definite D call. The germline V gene encodes CDR1 MNHEY and CDR2 SVGEGT. The V end was cut by 2 bases, the J end by 1 base, with 5 bases between. The CDR3 covers 13 residues. The DNA of the CDR3 is TGTGCCAGCAGTTACCGAGATAACTATGGCTACACCTTC. Its protein product is CASSYRDNYGYTF.

In its sample, this clone was seen once. This chain connects TRBV2 to TRBJ2-7; D possibly corresponds to TRBD2 (5 bases). Germline V gives CDR1 SNHLY, CDR2 FYNNEI. The CDR3 is 12 amino acids. V gave up 8 bases and J gave up 5 bases, with 13 bases separating them. Here the CDR3 reads CASLRDGDEQYF. CDR3 nucleotide sequence: TGTGCCAGCCTACGCGACGGGGACGAGCAGTACTTC.

V usage is TRBV6-2 or TRBV6-3 and J usage is TRBJ1-5; D unclear. Germline CDR1 and CDR2: MNHEY and SVGEGT. Trimming took 6 bases from V and 7 from J, leaving 13 bases between them. This CDR3 has 13 amino acids. The CDR3 sequence is CASSPSSFQPQHF. The CDR3 bases are TGTGCCAGCAGCCCCTCTTCGTTCCAGCCCCAGCATTTT.

The CDR3 nucleotides read TGTGCCAGCACGAACAGGGGCTGGAGCACTGAAGCTTTCTTT. Its translation: CASTNRGWSTEAFF. The V call is TRBV2, the J call TRBJ1-1; 7 bases align to TRBD1. Germline trimming cut 7 bases from V and 4 bases from J; bases unmatched to any gene: 9. Germline V gene data show CDR1 as SNHLY and CDR2 as FYNNEI. The CDR3 has 14 amino acids. The full variable domain, with the rest looked up from reference TRBV2 and TRBJ1-1, is EPEVTQTPSHQVTQMGQEVILRCVPISNHLYFYWYRQILGQKVEFLVSFYNNEISEKSEIFDDQFSVERPDGSNFTLKIRSTKLEDSAMYFCASTNRGWSTEAFFGQGTRLTVV.

This chain uses TRBV9 with TRBJ2-2, with D perhaps TRBD2 (6 bases). The V and J ends lost 5 bases and 5 bases respectively, with 25 bases between them. This CDR3 comprises 18 residues. Germline V gene lookup returns CDR1 SGDLS and CDR2 YYNGEE. The CDR3 here is CASSAQVWVGSLTGELFF. As DNA, the CDR3 is TGTGCCAGCAGTGCCCAGGTATGGGTCGGGAGTTTAACCGGGGAGCTGTTTTTT.

The rearrangement uses TRBV6-5 and TRBJ1-2; 8 positions match TRBD1. Germline CDR1 is MNHEY and CDR2 is SVGAGI. CDR3 size: 15 residues. Losses at the gene ends were 4 bases for V and 5 bases for J; bases not matched to a gene: 9. CDR3 in amino acids: CASSSPRTGRYGYTF. CDR3 nucleotide sequence: TGTGCCAGCAGTTCCCCCAGGACAGGGAGGTATGGCTACACCTTC.

CDR3 in amino acids: CSGGTGRSDEQYF. The CDR3 nucleotides read TGCAGCGGCGGGACAGGGAGATCCGACGAGCAGTACTTC. The chain recombines TRBV29-1 with TRBJ2-7, with 9 bases identical to TRBD1. The CDR3 has 13 amino acids. CDR1 is SQVTM and CDR2 is ANQGSEA in the germline V gene. The junction had 9 bases not matched to a gene; V was cut back by 7 bases and J by 5 bases.

The rearrangement uses TRBV5-1 and TRBJ2-7, with 7 bases identical to TRBD1. The CDR3 sequence is 13 residues long. J gave up 3 bases and V 5 bases, and 5 bases lay outside the gene matches. Germline CDR1 reads SGHRS; CDR2 reads YFSETQ. CDR3 sequence (DNA): TGCGCCAGCAGTTTTGACAGGGTCTACGAGCAGTACTTC. Amino acid sequence: CASSFDRVYEQYF.

Note on this clone: Other DNA sequences of this sample code for an identical CDR3. The chain uses TRBV5-1 and TRBJ2-7; D not resolved. Trimming removed 5 bases from V and 4 bases from J, with 7 bases in between. Germline V gene lookup returns CDR1 SGHRS and CDR2 YFSETQ. The CDR3 runs to 11 residues. The CDR3 is CASRSGYEQYF. As DNA, the CDR3 is TGCGCCAGCAGATCAGGTTACGAGCAGTACTTC.

This chain uses TRBV7-2 with TRBJ2-1, with D possibly being TRBD1 (6 bases). CDR1 is SGHTA and CDR2 is FQGNSA in the germline V gene. V shed 5 bases and J shed 9 bases, with 20 bases lying between them. The CDR3 contains 15 residues. The CDR3 is CASSRLNYRVGEQFF. CDR3 bases: TGTGCCAGCAGCCGCCTAAACTACAGGGTCGGTGAGCAGTTCTTC.

The V gene is TRBV7-9, the J gene TRBJ2-2; TRBD2 aligns across 15 bases. Germline V gene data show CDR1 as SEHNR and CDR2 as FQNEAQ (reference sequence). After removal of 2 bases from V and 4 bases from J, the junction contained 5 bases not matched to a gene. The CDR3 contains 18 residues. CDR3 bases: TGTGCCAGCAGCTTATCGGGACTAGCGGGGGGTGTCACCGGGGAGCTGTTTTTT. Protein: CASSLSGLAGGVTGELFF.

The chain carries TRBV3-1 (or the pseudogene TRBV3-2) and TRBJ1-2; the match to TRBD1 covers 7 bases. The V gene end was trimmed by 4 bases and the J gene end by 8 bases; junction bases not matched to a gene: 10. This CDR3 contains 14 residues. Germline V gene sequence: CDR1 LGHDT, CDR2 YNNKEL (reference sequence). CDR3 coding DNA: TGTGCCAGCAGCCCTCGTGCTACAGGGGTAGGCTACACCTTC. Its translation is CASSPRATGVGYTF.

This chain joins TRBV3-1 (or the pseudogene TRBV3-2) and TRBJ2-5, with 13 nucleotides matching TRBD2. Trimming at V came to 0 bases and at J to 14 bases, leaving 6 bases not matched to a gene. The CDR3 covers 14 residues. The V gene's germline CDR1 is LGHDT and CDR2 YNNKEL (reference sequence). This CDR3 reads CASSQDRTSGRLYF. CDR3 DNA sequence: TGTGCCAGCAGCCAAGATAGGACTAGCGGGAGACTCTACTTC.

This clone was detected once. This chain connects TRBV15 to TRBJ2-7; TRBD1 aligns across 7 bases. This CDR3 is 15 amino acids long. Unmatched junction bases numbered 8, after V lost 3 bases and J lost 3 bases. Germline lookup yields CDR1 LNHNV and CDR2 YYDKDF (reference sequence). The CDR3 coding sequence is TGTGCCACCAGCAGGGGGTCGGGACAGATCTACGAGCAGTACTTC. Translated: CATSRGSGQIYEQYF.

This clone was observed once. The V call is TRBV6-5, the J call TRBJ2-7; D is perhaps TRBD2 (6 bases). The germline V gene has CDR1 MNHEY and CDR2 SVGAGI. The CDR3 covers 15 residues. Trimming left V 6 bases short and J 2 bases short, with 17 bases between. The CDR3 coding sequence is TGTGCCAGCAGCCGCGATGGGACTCCGACCTACGAGCAGTACTTC. This translates into CASSRDGTPTYEQYF.

The chain couples TRBV18 to TRBJ1-3; D not certain. From germline, CDR1 is KGHSH and CDR2 LQKENI. V lost 0 bases to trimming and J lost 0 bases, with 6 bases between them. CDR3 length: 15 amino acids. This chain's CDR3 is CASSPPAGSGNTIYF. DNA for the CDR3: TGTGCCAGCTCACCACCCGCAGGCTCTGGAAACACCATATATTTT.

This clone was seen just once. The V and J genes are TRBV6-2 or TRBV6-3 and TRBJ2-7; the D gene is possibly TRBD1 (6 bases). V dropped 2 bases and J dropped 6 bases, with 11 bases sitting between them. From germline, CDR1 is MNHEY and CDR2 SVGEGT. CDR3 length equals 13 residues. DNA of the CDR3: TGTGCCAGCAGTTACAACAGGGATCGCGAGCAGTACTTC. Its translation: CASSYNRDREQYF.

The chain is built from TRBV5-5 and TRBJ1-6; 7 nucleotides line up with TRBD1. V was clipped by 0 bases and J by 7 bases; unmatched bases: 7. CDR1 and CDR2 (germline): SGHKS, YYEKEE (reference sequence). The CDR3 extends over 16 amino acids. The CDR3 here is CASSLAQGQLNSPLHF. The DNA of the CDR3 is TGTGCCAGCAGCTTGGCCCAGGGACAGCTGAATTCACCCCTCCACTTT.

This rearrangement joins TRBV7-2 to TRBJ1-2; a possible D gene is TRBD1 (6 bases). Between the trimmed V and J ends, which lost 1 base and 1 base, there was a span of 13 bases. The length of the CDR3 is 16 residues. Per germline, CDR1 SGHTA and CDR2 FQGNSA. CDR3 nucleotides: TGTGCCAGCAGCTTAGATGCGGGGGCGCGTAACTATGGCTACACCTTC. Translated, it gives CASSLDAGARNYGYTF.

The rearrangement joins TRBV9 to TRBJ2-3, with D possibly TRBD2 on 5 matching bases. Germline V gene data show CDR1 as SGDLS and CDR2 as YYNGEE. Trimming pared 5 bases from V and 6 bases from J, leaving 10 bases between. The CDR3 has 12 amino acids. CDR3 amino acids: CASSPREDTQYF. CDR3 nucleotides: TGTGCCAGCAGTCCGAGGGAGGATACGCAGTATTTT. The full variable domain, with the rest looked up from reference TRBV9 and TRBJ2-3, is DSGVTQTPKHLITATGQRVTLRCSPRSGDLSVYWYQQSLDQGLQFLIQYYNGEERAKGNILERFSAQQFPDLHSELNLSSLELGDSALYFCASSPREDTQYFGPGTRLTVL.

This chain joins TRBV5-4 and TRBJ2-7, with 9 bases fitting TRBD1. This CDR3 is built from 15 residues. The J segment lost 4 bases and the V segment lost 4 bases, leaving 9 bases of the junction unmatched. Germline loops: CDR1 SGHNT, CDR2 YYREEE (reference sequence). This CDR3 is CASSIPTGGEYEQYF. For the CDR3, the DNA is TGTGCCAGCAGCATCCCGACAGGGGGAGAGTACGAGCAGTACTTC.

The chain employs TRBV6-2 or TRBV6-3 and TRBJ1-1, with D perhaps TRBD1 (5 bases). The CDR3 has 14 residues. Germline-derived CDR1 and CDR2 are MNHEY and SVGEGT. The V end was cut by 0 bases, the J end by 5 bases, with 10 bases between. Here the CDR3 reads CASSYSAGITEAFF. The CDR3, as DNA: TGTGCCAGCAGTTACTCGGCAGGGATTACTGAAGCTTTCTTT.

A word on this clone: Other DNA sequences of this sample code for an identical CDR3. V gene TRBV7-2 combines with J gene TRBJ2-3; TRBD2 agrees at 10 bases. The junction had 9 bases not matched to a gene; V was cut back by 4 bases and J by 5 bases. The germline gives CDR1 SGHTA, CDR2 FQGNSA. The CDR3 totals 16 residues. The CDR3 DNA sequence: TGTGCCAGCAGCTCACCTGAGCGGGGGGGTTTAGATACGCAGTATTTT. It translates to CASSSPERGGLDTQYF.

The chain carries TRBV5-6 and TRBJ2-7, with 12 bases that match TRBD1. Germline V gives CDR1 SGHDT, CDR2 YYEEEE. This CDR3 has 16 amino acids. Trimming took 0 bases from V and 7 from J; bases not matched to a gene: 8. The CDR3 sequence: CASSLVTGTGGREQYF. DNA of the CDR3: TGTGCCAGCAGCTTGGTAACCGGGACAGGGGGCCGGGAGCAGTACTTC.

The rearrangement joins TRBV12-3 or TRBV12-4 to TRBJ1-1, with D possibly TRBD1 on 5 matching bases. Deletions cut 8 bases from V and 11 bases from J, with 18 bases between. The CDR3 contains 12 residues. CDR3 sequence: CASARDSTEAFF. The CDR3 bases are TGTGCCAGCGCCCGGGACTCCACAGAGGCTTTCTTT.

This sequence joins TRBV2 and TRBJ2-1, with TRBD2 matching 13 bases. The CDR3 has 16 residues. Per germline, CDR1 SNHLY and CDR2 FYNNEI. With 1 base clipped from V and 15 bases from J, the junction kept 12 bases outside the gene matches. CDR3 region: CASSEEMGTSGVSRFF. The CDR3 DNA sequence: TGTGCCAGCAGTGAAGAGATGGGGACTAGCGGGGTCTCGAGGTTCTTC.

This sequence joins TRBV9 and TRBJ2-1; the match to TRBD2 covers 9 bases. Germline assignment: CDR1 SGDLS and CDR2 YYNGEE. Trimming at V came to 5 bases and at J to 7 bases, leaving 7 bases not matched to a gene. CDR3 size: 14 residues. The CDR3 sequence is CASRAGGPGNEQFF. For the CDR3, the DNA is TGTGCCAGCAGAGCGGGGGGCCCTGGAAATGAGCAGTTCTTC.

In nucleotides, the CDR3 is TGTGCCAGCAGTTTCACCACAGGGGCAATGAACACTGAAGCTTTCTTT. This gives the protein CASSFTTGAMNTEAFF. The chain links TRBV27 to TRBJ1-1; TRBD1 agrees at 7 bases. Per the germline V gene, CDR1 is MNHEY and CDR2 is SMNVEV (reference sequence). The J segment lost 0 bases and the V segment lost 3 bases, leaving 7 bases of the junction unmatched. The CDR3 has 16 residues.

The gene calls are TRBV7-2 and TRBJ2-7, with 9 bases matching TRBD1. The CDR3 is 15 residues long. Germline-derived CDR1 and CDR2 are SGHTA and FQGNSA. The trim removed 5 bases at V and 0 bases at J, leaving 5 bases unmatched. The CDR3 sequence is CASSTRTGASYEQYF. CDR3 DNA sequence: TGTGCCAGCAGCACCCGGACAGGGGCCTCCTACGAGCAGTACTTC.